This TCR beta chain was captured by sequencing in a study of blood T cell repertoires in COVID-19. At the level of the study: Sample material is recorded as cDNA or gDNA derived from T cells, B-cell-depleted T cells, or PBMCs.

The CDR3 consists of 12 residues. Trimming took 3 bases from V and 10 from J, leaving 12 bases between them. CDR1 and CDR2 (germline): MGHDK, SYGVNS. Which cohort a participant joined came from the clinical history participants gave. Clones were read by immunoSEQ multiplex PCR, and TCRdb kept only the in-frame ones, dropping some. The table has hundreds of thousands of clones, roughly 89% seen once; the top ten hold about 5.5%. The chain couples TRBV25-1 to TRBJ1-1, with D possibly TRBD1 on 6 matching bases. Source material: PBMCs or T cells enriched from blood (not recorded which). The receptor was derived from a woman aged 40 to 55 who had recovered from COVID-19. The CDR3 bases are TGTGCCAGCAGTGACGGCAGGGGTAGAGCTTTCTTT. Protein product: CASSDGRGRAFF.